The 27 T cell receptor beta chains listed next were all sequenced from one sample in a study of cytomegalovirus exposure and HLA in healthy donors. The primer mix had 60 Vbeta and 13 Jbeta primers. Repertoires were generated with immunoSEQ multiplex PCR, while TCRdb's copy carries only in-frame clones and drops some. The sample contains roughly 120,000 clones, around three quarters of which appear only once. The material sequenced was PBMCs. These receptors all come from a man aged 45-65 years in good health and CMV-seropositive.

The genes are TRBV13 and TRBJ2-1; 8 nucleotides align to TRBD1. The CDR3 runs to 16 residues. Germline CDR1 PRHDT, CDR2 FYEKMQ (reference sequence). Trimming removed 5 bases from V and 1 base from J; junction bases left unmatched: 7. The CDR3 protein is CASSRGQGLSYNEQFF. The CDR3, as DNA: TGTGCCAGCAGCAGAGGACAGGGATTGTCCTACAATGAGCAGTTCTTC.

There are a few counts of this clone. The chain couples TRBV4-1 to TRBJ1-5, with D uncertain. Per germline, CDR1 MGHRA and CDR2 YSYEKL. With 0 bases removed from V and 5 bases from J, the gap between germline ends came to 8 bases. This CDR3 has 14 amino acids. CDR3 in amino acids: CASSQDPRDQPQHF. The CDR3 DNA follows: TGCGCCAGCAGCCAAGATCCCCGGGATCAGCCCCAGCATTTT.

On this clone itself: The same CDR3 can be traced to other DNA sequences in this sample. V is TRBV6-5 and J is TRBJ1-6; TRBD1 matches 9 bases. Germline CDR1 and CDR2: MNHEY and SVGAGI. The CDR3 sequence is 16 residues long. V was clipped by 0 bases and J by 13 bases; unmatched bases: 10. CDR3 DNA: TGTGCCAGCAGTTACTCGTTAAGGGACAGGGCCTCGCCCCTCCACTTT. As protein: CASSYSLRDRASPLHF.

This clone was seen just once. The chain employs TRBV7-9 and TRBJ1-2; D call uncertain. V shed 6 bases and J shed 0 bases, with 8 bases lying between them. Germline CDR1 SEHNR, CDR2 FQNEAQ (reference sequence). This CDR3 has 13 residues. The CDR3 loop reads CASRSTSNYGYTF. CDR3 sequence (DNA): TGTGCCAGCAGGTCTACCTCTAACTATGGCTACACCTTC.

The chain uses TRBV6-5 and TRBJ2-1; 8 positions match TRBD2. Germline V gene data show CDR1 as MNHEY and CDR2 as SVGAGI. V trimming: 9 bases; J trimming: 6 bases; junction bases outside the gene matches: 7. This CDR3 contains 13 residues. The CDR3 nucleotides are TGTGCCAGTAAGCGGGAGTCGAGCAATGAGCAGTTCTTC. Its protein product is CASKRESSNEQFF.

The genes are TRBV2 and TRBJ1-4; TRBD1 matches 7 bases. V was clipped by 4 bases and J by 2 bases; unmatched bases: 7. CDR3 length equals 16 residues. CDR1 is SNHLY and CDR2 is FYNNEI in the germline V gene. Here the CDR3 DNA reads TGTGCCAGCAGTGCCCAGGGGGGTCGCACTAATGAAAAACTGTTTTTT. Translating gives CASSAQGGRTNEKLFF.

The chain has TRBV30 and TRBJ1-5; D gene ambiguous. This CDR3 has 13 residues. V lost 0 bases and J lost 5, with 8 bases in between. The germline CDR1 and CDR2 sequences are GTSNPN and SVGIG (reference sequence). The CDR3 loop is CAWSVGGYQPQHF. CDR3 DNA sequence: TGTGCCTGGAGTGTAGGCGGATATCAGCCCCAGCATTTT.

The chain employs TRBV2 and TRBJ1-2; 9 bases align to TRBD1. CDR1 is SNHLY and CDR2 is FYNNEI in the germline V gene. The CDR3 is 12 amino acids. V shed 6 bases, J shed 6 bases, and the junction held 2 bases outside the gene matches. CDR3 loop: CASRGTGHGYTF. Written as DNA, the CDR3 is TGTGCCAGCAGGGGGACAGGGCATGGCTACACCTTC.

In its sample, this clone was seen a few times. This rearrangement joins TRBV25-1 to TRBJ2-5; 11 nucleotides line up with TRBD2. The CDR3 covers 17 residues. V was clipped by 2 bases and J by 1 base; unmatched bases: 6. Germline V lookup: CDR1 MGHDK, CDR2 SYGVNS. The CDR3 nucleotides are TGTGCCAGCAGTGAAGGGGCTAGCGGGGGGCCCCAAGAGACCCAGTACTTC. The encoded protein is CASSEGASGGPQETQYF.

V is TRBV18 and J is TRBJ2-5; 11 nucleotides align to TRBD1. With 0 bases clipped from V and 2 bases from J, the junction kept 5 bases outside the gene matches. The V gene's germline CDR1 is KGHSH and CDR2 LQKENI. The CDR3 loop spans 17 amino acids. CDR3 sequence (DNA): TGTGCCAGCTCACCACCGGCCGGGACAGGGGGTCAAGAGACCCAGTACTTC. It encodes CASSPPAGTGGQETQYF.

The chain employs TRBV5-1 and TRBJ1-1; unclear D gene. This CDR3 is built from 16 residues. Per germline, CDR1 SGHRS and CDR2 YFSETQ. V shed 1 base and J shed 6 bases, with 19 bases lying between them. The CDR3 DNA follows: TGCGCCAGCAGCTTGATGGACGACACCGGGGTCCCTGAAGCTTTCTTT. Translating it yields CASSLMDDTGVPEAFF. Supplemented by reference TRBV5-1 and TRBJ1-1, the full variable domain reads KAGVTQTPRYLIKTRGQQVTLSCSPISGHRSVSWYQQTPGQGLQFLFEYFSETQRNKGNFPGRFSGRQFSNSRSEMNVSTLELGDSALYLCASSLMDDTGVPEAFFGQGTRLTVV.

CDR3 residues: CASSFQGPDTEAFF. The CDR3 region has the DNA TGTGCCAGCAGCTTCCAGGGGCCAGACACTGAAGCTTTCTTT. This chain joins TRBV7-6 and TRBJ1-1, with D possibly matching TRBD1 (6 bases). V lost 3 bases and J 3 bases, leaving 11 bases between the germline ends. CDR3 length equals 14 residues. CDR1 and CDR2 from the germline V gene are SGHVS and FNYEAQ.

The chain employs TRBV7-9 and TRBJ2-5, with 9 bases identical to TRBD2. The CDR3 consists of 14 residues. Looked up from germline, CDR1 is SEHNR and CDR2 is FQNEAQ (reference sequence). V was clipped by 3 bases and J by 5 bases; unmatched bases: 4. As DNA, the CDR3 is TGTGCCAGCAGCTTTAGCGGGGGAAGGGAGACCCAGTACTTC. This codes for CASSFSGGRETQYF.

CDR3 region: CASSGSQGEQYF. CDR3 bases: TGTGCCTCATCCGGGTCCCAGGGCGAGCAGTACTTC. The chain combines TRBV30 with TRBJ2-7; tentatively, D is TRBD1 (5 bases). CDR3 length equals 12 residues. CDR1 and CDR2 from the germline V gene are GTSNPN and SVGIG (reference sequence). V was trimmed by 7 bases and J by 6 bases, leaving 16 bases between them. The variable domain in full, with the rest retrieved from reference TRBV30 and TRBJ2-7, is SQTIHQWPATLVQPVGSPLSLECTVEGTSNPNLYWYRQAAGRGLQLLFYSVGIGQISSEVPQNLSASRPQDRQFILSSKKLLLSDSGFYLCASSGSQGEQYFGPGTRLTVT.

The gene calls are TRBV4-3 and TRBJ1-2; 10 nucleotides align to TRBD1. The CDR3 consists of 14 residues. Germline V gene lookup returns CDR1 LGHNA and CDR2 YSLEER. V gave up 4 bases and J gave up 4 bases; unmatched junction bases: 3. CDR3 sequence (DNA): TGCGCCAGCAGCCGGACAGGGGGAACCTATGGCTACACCTTC. Its translation: CASSRTGGTYGYTF.

The V gene is TRBV7-9, the J gene TRBJ2-1, with 8 nucleotides matching TRBD1. V lost 5 bases to trimming and J lost 2 bases; unmatched junction nucleotides: 8. Germline V CDR1 and CDR2: SEHNR, FQNEAQ (reference sequence). CDR3 size: 16 residues. The CDR3 protein is CASSPQRTGTYNEQFF. CDR3 DNA sequence: TGTGCCAGCAGCCCCCAAAGGACAGGGACCTACAATGAGCAGTTCTTC.

This clone was found a few times. V and J are TRBV5-1 and TRBJ2-7; 9 bases line up with TRBD1. V was clipped by 3 bases and J by 5 bases; unmatched bases: 9. Germline V lookup: CDR1 SGHRS, CDR2 YFSETQ. The CDR3 runs to 15 residues. DNA of the CDR3: TGCGCCAGCAGCTCTACCGGGACAGGGCCCAACGAGCAGTACTTC. Amino acids: CASSSTGTGPNEQYF.

This chain joins TRBV9 and TRBJ2-5; 8 nucleotides agree with TRBD2. The CDR3 has 16 residues. The junction had 6 bases not matched to a gene; V was cut back by 0 bases and J by 2 bases. Per germline, CDR1 SGDLS and CDR2 YYNGEE. The CDR3 DNA sequence: TGTGCCAGCAGCGTAGACGGGGGGGACGATCAAGAGACCCAGTACTTC. Its protein product is CASSVDGGDDQETQYF.

This clone was counted only a few times. CDR3 loop: CASSPTGQGGELFF. The CDR3 nucleotides are TGCGCCAGCAGCCCTACCGGGCAGGGCGGGGAGCTGTTTTTT. This rearrangement joins TRBV5-1 to TRBJ2-2; tentatively, D is TRBD1 (5 bases). The germline V gene encodes CDR1 SGHRS and CDR2 YFSETQ. V lost 4 bases and J lost 7, with 14 bases in between. The CDR3 runs 14 residues.

The chain recombines TRBV18 with TRBJ2-2; 9 nucleotides agree with TRBD2. The germline gives CDR1 KGHSH, CDR2 LQKENI. With V trimmed by 4 bases and J by 0 bases, 9 bases remained unmatched. CDR3 length: 18 residues. In nucleotides, the CDR3 is TGTGCCAGCTCACTTACCACGCCTAGCGGGACGAACACCGGGGAGCTGTTTTTT. Its translation is CASSLTTPSGTNTGELFF. The variable domain in full, with the rest retrieved from reference TRBV18 and TRBJ2-2, is NAGVMQNPRHLVRRRGQEARLRCSPMKGHSHVYWYRQLPEEGLKFMVYLQKENIIDESGMPKERFSAEFPKEGPSILRIQQVVRGDSAAYFCASSLTTPSGTNTGELFFGEGSRLTVL.

This clone has just a few counts. The rearrangement joins TRBV5-1 to TRBJ2-1; 14 nucleotides line up with TRBD2. V lost 4 bases, J lost 7 bases, and 10 bases stayed unmatched. This CDR3 is 17 amino acids long. The germline V gene has CDR1 SGHRS and CDR2 YFSETQ. The CDR3 loop is CASSTRLAGGPGNEQFF. The CDR3 DNA sequence: TGCGCCAGCAGCACTCGACTAGCGGGGGGGCCTGGTAATGAGCAGTTCTTC.

This sequence joins TRBV19 and TRBJ1-4, with D uncertain. The CDR3 is 17 residues long. Trimming took 6 bases from V and 0 from J, leaving 17 bases between them. Germline CDR1 LNHDA, CDR2 SQIVND (reference sequence). CDR3 nucleotide sequence: TGTGCCAGTAGCCATCCCCGTGACTCTACAACTAATGAAAAACTGTTTTTT. It codes for CASSHPRDSTTNEKLFF. The full variable domain, completed using reference TRBV19 and TRBJ1-4, is DGGITQSPKYLFRKEGQNVTLSCEQNLNHDAMYWYRQDPGQGLRLIYYSQIVNDFQKGDIAEGYSVSREKKESFPLTVTSAQKNPTAFYLCASSHPRDSTTNEKLFFGSGTQLSVL.

The J gene is TRBJ2-7, the V gene TRBV11-2, with TRBD2 matching 11 bases. V was pared by 5 bases and J by 4 bases, with 7 bases of the junction left unmatched. The germline V gene has CDR1 SGHAT and CDR2 FQNNGV. The CDR3 is made up of 15 amino acids. The CDR3 here is CASSQSGTSGYEQYF. The DNA of the CDR3 is TGTGCCAGCAGCCAATCCGGGACTAGCGGTTACGAGCAGTACTTC.

The chain combines TRBV28 with TRBJ2-5; 8 bases agree with TRBD2. The germline gives CDR1 MDHEN, CDR2 SYDVKM. The CDR3 covers 14 residues. Trimming removed 3 bases from V and 6 bases from J; junction bases left unmatched: 6. The DNA for the CDR3 is TGTGCCAGCAGTTTGCCCGGGAGGGGAAAGACCCAGTACTTC. It yields the protein CASSLPGRGKTQYF.

This clone was detected once. This chain's CDR3 is CASSIGQAYEQYF. In DNA form, the CDR3 reads TGTGCCAGTAGTATCGGACAAGCCTACGAGCAGTACTTC. The genes are TRBV19 and TRBJ2-7; D is perhaps TRBD1 (5 bases). Per the germline V gene, CDR1 is LNHDA and CDR2 is SQIVND (reference sequence). The CDR3 extends over 13 amino acids. V dropped 3 bases and J dropped 2 bases, with 8 bases sitting between them.

V and J are TRBV5-6 and TRBJ2-7; tentatively, D is TRBD1 (6 bases). This CDR3 is 13 amino acids long. Trimming left V 3 bases short and J 7 bases short, with 14 bases between. Germline V gene lookup returns CDR1 SGHDT and CDR2 YYEEEE. CDR3 bases: TGTGCCAGCAGCTCCCAACAGGGTGGAGAGCAGTACTTC. Its translation: CASSSQQGGEQYF.

V gene TRBV5-1 combines with J gene TRBJ2-5; 11 bases match TRBD2. CDR1 is SGHRS and CDR2 is YFSETQ in the germline V gene. Unmatched junction bases numbered 3, after V lost 0 bases and J lost 5 bases. The CDR3 covers 15 residues. The CDR3 reads CASSLEASGGETQYF. DNA for the CDR3: TGCGCCAGCAGCTTGGAGGCTAGCGGGGGGGAGACCCAGTACTTC. Full variable domain (remainder filled in from reference TRBV5-1 and TRBJ2-5): KAGVTQTPRYLIKTRGQQVTLSCSPISGHRSVSWYQQTPGQGLQFLFEYFSETQRNKGNFPGRFSGRQFSNSRSEMNVSTLELGDSALYLCASSLEASGGETQYFGPGTRLLVL.